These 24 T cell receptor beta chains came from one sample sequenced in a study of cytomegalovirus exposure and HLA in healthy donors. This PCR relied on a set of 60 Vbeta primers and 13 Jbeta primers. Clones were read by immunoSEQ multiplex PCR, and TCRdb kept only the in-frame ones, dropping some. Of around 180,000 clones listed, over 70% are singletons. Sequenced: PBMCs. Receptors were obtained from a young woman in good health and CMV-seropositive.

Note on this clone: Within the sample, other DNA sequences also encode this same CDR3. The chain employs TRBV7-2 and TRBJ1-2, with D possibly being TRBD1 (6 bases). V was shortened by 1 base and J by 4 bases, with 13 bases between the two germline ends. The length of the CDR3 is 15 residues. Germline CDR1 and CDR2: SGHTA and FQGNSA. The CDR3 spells CASSLGGGGGYGYTF. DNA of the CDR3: TGTGCCAGCAGCTTAGGAGGGGGGGGCGGCTATGGCTACACCTTC.

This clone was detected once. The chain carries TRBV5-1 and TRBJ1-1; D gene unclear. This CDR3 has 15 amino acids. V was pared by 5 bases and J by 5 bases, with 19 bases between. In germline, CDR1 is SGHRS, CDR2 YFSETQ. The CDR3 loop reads CASSPDGGHETEAFF. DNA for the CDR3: TGCGCCAGCAGTCCGGACGGAGGTCATGAGACTGAAGCTTTCTTT.

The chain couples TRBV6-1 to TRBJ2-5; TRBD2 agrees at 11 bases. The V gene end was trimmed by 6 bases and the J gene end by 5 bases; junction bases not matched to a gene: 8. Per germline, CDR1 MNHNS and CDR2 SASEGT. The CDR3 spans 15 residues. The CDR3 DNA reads TGTGCCAGCAGGGCTAGCGGGGGGTGGAGGGAGACCCAGTACTTC. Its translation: CASRASGGWRETQYF.

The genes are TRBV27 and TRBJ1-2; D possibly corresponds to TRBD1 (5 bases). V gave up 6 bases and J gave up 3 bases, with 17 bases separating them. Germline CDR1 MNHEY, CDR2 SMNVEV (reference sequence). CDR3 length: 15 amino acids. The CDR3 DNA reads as TGTGCCAGCAGCTCGGGCGGGGGAGGGGACTATGGCTACACCTTC. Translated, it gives CASSSGGGGDYGYTF.

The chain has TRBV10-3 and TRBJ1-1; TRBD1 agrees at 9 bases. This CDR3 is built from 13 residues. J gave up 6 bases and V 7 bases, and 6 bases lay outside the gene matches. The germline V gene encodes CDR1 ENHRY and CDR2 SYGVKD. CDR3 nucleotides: TGTGCCATCAACCCGGGACAGGGTGCTGAAGCTTTCTTT. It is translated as CAINPGQGAEAFF.

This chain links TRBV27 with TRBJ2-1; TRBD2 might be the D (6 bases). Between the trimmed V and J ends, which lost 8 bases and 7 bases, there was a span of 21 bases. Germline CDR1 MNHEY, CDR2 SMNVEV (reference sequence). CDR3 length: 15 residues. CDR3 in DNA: TGTGCCAGCTGCGGGGCAGCGGACGGTTGTAATGAGCAGTTCTTC. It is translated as CASCGAADGCNEQFF.

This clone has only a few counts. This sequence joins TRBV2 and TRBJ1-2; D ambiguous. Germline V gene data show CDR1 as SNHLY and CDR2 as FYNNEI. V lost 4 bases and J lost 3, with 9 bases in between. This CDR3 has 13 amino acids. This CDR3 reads CASSVNPDYGYTF. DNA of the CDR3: TGTGCCAGCAGTGTTAATCCGGACTATGGCTACACCTTC. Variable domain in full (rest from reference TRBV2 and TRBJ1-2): EPEVTQTPSHQVTQMGQEVILRCVPISNHLYFYWYRQILGQKVEFLVSFYNNEISEKSEIFDDQFSVERPDGSNFTLKIRSTKLEDSAMYFCASSVNPDYGYTFGSGTRLTVV.

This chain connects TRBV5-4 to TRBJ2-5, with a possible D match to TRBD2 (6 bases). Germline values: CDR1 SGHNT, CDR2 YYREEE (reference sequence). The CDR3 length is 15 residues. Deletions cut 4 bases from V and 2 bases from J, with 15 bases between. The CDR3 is CASSPTGSSQETQYF. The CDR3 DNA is TGTGCCAGCAGCCCAACCGGGAGTTCACAAGAGACCCAGTACTTC.

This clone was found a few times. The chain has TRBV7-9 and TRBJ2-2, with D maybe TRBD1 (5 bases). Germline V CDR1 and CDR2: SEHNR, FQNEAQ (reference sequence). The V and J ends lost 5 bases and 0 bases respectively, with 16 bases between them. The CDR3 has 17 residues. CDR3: CASSGAQGESNTGELFF. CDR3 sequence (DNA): TGTGCCAGCAGCGGGGCCCAAGGGGAATCGAACACCGGGGAGCTGTTTTTT.

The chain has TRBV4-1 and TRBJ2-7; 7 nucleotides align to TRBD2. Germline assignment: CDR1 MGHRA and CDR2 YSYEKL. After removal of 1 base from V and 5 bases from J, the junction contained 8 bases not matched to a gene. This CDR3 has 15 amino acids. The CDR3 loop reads CASSQVFSGRDEQYF. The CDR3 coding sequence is TGCGCCAGCAGCCAAGTTTTCAGTGGGAGGGACGAGCAGTACTTC.

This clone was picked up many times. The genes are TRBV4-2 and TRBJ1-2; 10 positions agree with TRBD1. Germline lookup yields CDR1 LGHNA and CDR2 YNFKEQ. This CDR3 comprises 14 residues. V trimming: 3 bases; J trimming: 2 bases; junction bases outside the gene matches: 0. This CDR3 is CASSQDRGNYGYTF. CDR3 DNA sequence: TGTGCCAGCAGCCAGGACAGGGGGAACTATGGCTACACCTTC.

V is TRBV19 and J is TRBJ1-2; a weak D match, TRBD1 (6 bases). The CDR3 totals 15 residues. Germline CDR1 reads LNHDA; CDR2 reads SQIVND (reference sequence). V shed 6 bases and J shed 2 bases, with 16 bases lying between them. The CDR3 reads CASRVTGGQNYGYTF. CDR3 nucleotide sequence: TGTGCCAGTAGGGTAACGGGGGGGCAGAACTATGGCTACACCTTC.

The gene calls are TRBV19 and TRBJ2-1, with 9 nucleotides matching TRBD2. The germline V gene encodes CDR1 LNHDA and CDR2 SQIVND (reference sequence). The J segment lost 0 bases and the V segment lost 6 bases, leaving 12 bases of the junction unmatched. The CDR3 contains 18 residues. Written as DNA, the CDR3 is TGTGCCAGTAGGGACACCGGGACTAGCTGGAGCTCCTACAATGAGCAGTTCTTC. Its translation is CASRDTGTSWSSYNEQFF.

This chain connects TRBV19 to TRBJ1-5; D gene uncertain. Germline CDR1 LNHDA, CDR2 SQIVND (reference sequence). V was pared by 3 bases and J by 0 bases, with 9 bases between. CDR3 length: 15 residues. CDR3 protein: CASSIALTSNQPQHF. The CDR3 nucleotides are TGTGCCAGTAGTATCGCACTTACTAGCAATCAGCCCCAGCATTTT. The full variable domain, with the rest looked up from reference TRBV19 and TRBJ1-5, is DGGITQSPKYLFRKEGQNVTLSCEQNLNHDAMYWYRQDPGQGLRLIYYSQIVNDFQKGDIAEGYSVSREKKESFPLTVTSAQKNPTAFYLCASSIALTSNQPQHFGDGTRLSIL.

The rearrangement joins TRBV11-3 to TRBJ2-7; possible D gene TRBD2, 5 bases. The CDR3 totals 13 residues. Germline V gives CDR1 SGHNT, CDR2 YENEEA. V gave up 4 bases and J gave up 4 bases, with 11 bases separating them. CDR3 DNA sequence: TGTGCCAGCAGCTATCGGGGAGAATACGAGCAGTACGTC. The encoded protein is CASSYRGEYEQYV.

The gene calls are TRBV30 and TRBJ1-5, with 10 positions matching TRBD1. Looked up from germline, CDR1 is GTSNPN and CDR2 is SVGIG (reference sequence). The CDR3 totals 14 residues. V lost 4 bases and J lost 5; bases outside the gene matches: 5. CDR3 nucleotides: TGTGCCTGGAAGGACAGGGGGGGCTATCAGCCCCAGCATTTT. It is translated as CAWKDRGGYQPQHF.

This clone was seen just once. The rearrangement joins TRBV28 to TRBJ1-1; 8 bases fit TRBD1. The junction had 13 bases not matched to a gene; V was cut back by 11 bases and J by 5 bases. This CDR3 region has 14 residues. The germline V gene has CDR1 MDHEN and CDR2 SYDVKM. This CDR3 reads CAGRGRGLATEAFF. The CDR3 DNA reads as TGTGCCGGGCGAGGCAGGGGGCTTGCGACTGAAGCTTTCTTT.

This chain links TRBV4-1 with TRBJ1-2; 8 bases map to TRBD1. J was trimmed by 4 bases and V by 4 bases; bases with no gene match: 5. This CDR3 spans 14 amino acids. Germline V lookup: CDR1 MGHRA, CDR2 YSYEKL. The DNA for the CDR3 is TGCGCCAGCAGCCTCGACAGGGGTGCCTATGGCTACACCTTC. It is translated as CASSLDRGAYGYTF.

Here the CDR3 reads CASSVTPTGAGSPLHF. The CDR3 DNA follows: TGTGCCAGCAGCGTAACCCCGACAGGGGCAGGCTCACCCCTCCACTTT. The chain couples TRBV7-9 to TRBJ1-6; 8 positions agree with TRBD1. Germline V gives CDR1 SEHNR, CDR2 FQNEAQ (reference sequence). CDR3 size: 16 residues. The trim removed 5 bases at V and 10 bases at J, leaving 13 bases unmatched.

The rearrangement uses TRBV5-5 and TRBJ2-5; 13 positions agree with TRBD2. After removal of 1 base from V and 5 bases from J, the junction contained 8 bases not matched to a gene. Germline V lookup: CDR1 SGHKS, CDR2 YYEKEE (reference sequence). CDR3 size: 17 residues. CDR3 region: CASSLTSGGALGETQYF. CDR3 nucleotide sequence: TGTGCCAGCAGCTTGACTAGCGGGGGGGCCCTGGGTGAGACCCAGTACTTC.

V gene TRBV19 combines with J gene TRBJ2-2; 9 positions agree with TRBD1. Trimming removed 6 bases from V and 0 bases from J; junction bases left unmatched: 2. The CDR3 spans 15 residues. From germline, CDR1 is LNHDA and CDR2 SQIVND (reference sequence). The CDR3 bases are TGTGCCAGTAGAGGGACAGGGACGAACACCGGGGAGCTGTTTTTT. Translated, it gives CASRGTGTNTGELFF.

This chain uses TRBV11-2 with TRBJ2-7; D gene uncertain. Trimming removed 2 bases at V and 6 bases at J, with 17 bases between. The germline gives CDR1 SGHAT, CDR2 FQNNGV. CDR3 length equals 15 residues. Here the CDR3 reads CASSLMYSSAGEQYF. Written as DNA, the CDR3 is TGTGCCAGCAGCTTAATGTACTCTAGTGCTGGCGAGCAGTACTTC.

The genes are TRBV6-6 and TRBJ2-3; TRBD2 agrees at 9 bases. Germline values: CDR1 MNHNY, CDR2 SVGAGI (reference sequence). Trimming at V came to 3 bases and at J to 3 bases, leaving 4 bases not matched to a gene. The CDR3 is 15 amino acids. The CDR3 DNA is TGTGCCAGCAGTTATGCGGGGGGGCGAACAGATACGCAGTATTTT. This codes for CASSYAGGRTDTQYF.

The CDR3 DNA is TGTGCCAGCAGCGTAGCCGGACAGGATATCTACAATGAGCAGTTCTTC. Residues: CASSVAGQDIYNEQFF. V and J are TRBV9 and TRBJ2-1; 7 bases match TRBD1. The V segment lost 0 bases and the J segment 3 bases; nucleotides outside the gene matches: 6. This CDR3 spans 16 amino acids. Germline CDR1 SGDLS, CDR2 YYNGEE. The full variable domain, in which reference TRBV9 and TRBJ2-1 provide the parts outside the CDR3, is DSGVTQTPKHLITATGQRVTLRCSPRSGDLSVYWYQQSLDQGLQFLIQYYNGEERAKGNILERFSAQQFPDLHSELNLSSLELGDSALYFCASSVAGQDIYNEQFFGPGTRLTVL.